This T cell receptor (beta chain) was captured by sequencing in a study of PD-1 blockade in classical Hodgkin lymphoma. Background on the study: Nivolumab dosing for patients was 3 mg/kg, administered intravenously every 2 weeks.

Here immunoSEQ multiplex PCR was the method, and the copy in TCRdb shows in-frame clones only, minus some. The sample contains about 23,000 clones, around nine tenths of which appear only once. The CDR3 has 13 residues. Trimming removed 3 bases from V and 3 bases from J, with 9 bases in between. Germline V gene lookup returns CDR1 ENHRY and CDR2 SYGVKD. Time point here: cycle 4 day 1 (C4D1), after about 6 weeks of nivolumab. All the patients suffered relapse after autologous stem cell transplantation, and brentuximab vedotin exposure differed. Of note for this clone: Its target is not known.

Overall study findings and caveats: Complete responders entered with baseline diversity on par with newly diagnosed patients, the results showed. Reports indicated that newly diagnosed patients had lower baseline TCR diversity than healthy donors did. No one has yet defined what causes the repertoire differences, which may be disease activity or prior therapy.

This chain joins TRBV10-3 and TRBJ2-7, with D perhaps TRBD1 (6 bases). The origin of this receptor is a human donor with classical Hodgkin lymphoma. This material consisted of peripheral blood mononuclear cells (PBMCs), taken before the fourth cycle of nivolumab. CDR3 amino acids: CAISEQGHYEQYF. The CDR3 nucleotides read TGTGCCATCAGTGAACAGGGTCACTACGAGCAGTACTTC.